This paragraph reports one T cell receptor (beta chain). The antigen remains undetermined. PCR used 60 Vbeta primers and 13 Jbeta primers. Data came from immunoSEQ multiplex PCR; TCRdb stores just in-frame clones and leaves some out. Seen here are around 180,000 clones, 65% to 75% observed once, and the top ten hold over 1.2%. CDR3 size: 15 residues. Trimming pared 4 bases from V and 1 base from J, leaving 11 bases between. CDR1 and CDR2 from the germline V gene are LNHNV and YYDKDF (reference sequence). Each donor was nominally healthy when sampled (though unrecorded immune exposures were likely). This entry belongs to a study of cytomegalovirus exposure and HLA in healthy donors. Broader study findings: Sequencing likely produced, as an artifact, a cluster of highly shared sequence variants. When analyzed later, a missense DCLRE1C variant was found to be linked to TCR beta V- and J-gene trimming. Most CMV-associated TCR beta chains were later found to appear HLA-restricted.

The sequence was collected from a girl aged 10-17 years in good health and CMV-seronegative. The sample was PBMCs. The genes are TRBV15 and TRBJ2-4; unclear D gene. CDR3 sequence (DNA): TGTGCCACCAGCACCCGAAACGGGGCCAAAAACATTCAGTACTTC. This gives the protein CATSTRNGAKNIQYF.